The 30 T cell receptor beta chains below come from one sample, sequenced in a study of T cells in localized non-small cell lung cancer. The data were produced by immunoSEQ multiplex PCR, yet TCRdb's version contains in-frame clones alone and is incomplete. Counted here are about 1,700 clones, around a third occurring once; the ten biggest clones make up roughly a third. Sequencing was performed on normal lung tissue next to the tumor, taken before any cancer treatment. Receptor source: a woman aged 35-75 years with stage II lung adenocarcinoma.

The V call is TRBV6-8, the J call TRBJ1-3, with no clear D. This CDR3 region has 13 residues. Germline V gene sequence: CDR1 MNHGY, CDR2 SAAAGT. Trimming pared 10 bases from V and 8 bases from J, leaving 18 bases between. Here the CDR3 reads CAIRGGDVDTIYF. CDR3 DNA sequence: TGTGCCATCAGAGGTGGGGATGTTGACACCATATATTTT.

J is TRBJ1-1 and V is TRBV19, with a weak D call TRBD1 (5 bases). CDR3 length: 13 residues. V was shortened by 1 base and J by 8 bases, with 11 bases between the two germline ends. Germline V lookup: CDR1 LNHDA, CDR2 SQIVND (reference sequence). The CDR3 sequence is CASSIGGVGEAFF. The CDR3 DNA reads TGTGCCAGTAGTATAGGGGGGGTCGGAGAAGCTTTCTTT.

This clone has just a few counts. The chain has TRBV11-3 and TRBJ1-4; D unclear. The germline gives CDR1 SGHNT, CDR2 YENEEA. The CDR3 length is 14 residues. V was shortened by 2 bases and J by 0 bases, with 4 bases between the two germline ends. Written as DNA, the CDR3 is TGTGCCAGCAGCTTATTGTCAACTAATGAAAAACTGTTTTTT. This translates into CASSLLSTNEKLFF.

V is TRBV19 and J is TRBJ1-2, with D unresolved. Germline CDR1 and CDR2: LNHDA and SQIVND (reference sequence). The CDR3 has 13 residues. V shed 6 bases and J shed 2 bases, with 10 bases lying between them. CDR3 DNA: TGTGCCAGTAGGGGGTCACTGAACTATGGCTACACCTTC. Its protein product is CASRGSLNYGYTF.

There are a few counts of this clone. The chain has TRBV6-8 and TRBJ1-1; a weak D match, TRBD1 (5 bases). The germline V gene has CDR1 MNHGY and CDR2 SAAAGT. The CDR3 has 12 amino acids. V lost 2 bases and J 7 bases, leaving 8 bases between the germline ends. CDR3 region: CASSYLGREAFF. As DNA, the CDR3 is TGTGCCAGCAGTTACCTGGGGCGTGAAGCTTTCTTT.

The rearrangement links TRBV29-1 to TRBJ2-6; maybe TRBD2 (7 bases). V lost 3 bases, J lost 1 base, and 19 bases lay in between. This CDR3 has 18 residues. Per the germline V gene, CDR1 is SQVTM and CDR2 is ANQGSEA. CDR3 residues: CSVEGGGSGESGANVLTF. The CDR3 DNA is TGCAGCGTTGAGGGAGGGGGAAGTGGGGAATCTGGGGCCAACGTCCTGACTTTC. The whole variable domain, remainder taken from reference TRBV29-1 and TRBJ2-6, is SAVISQKPSRDICQRGTSLTIQCQVDSQVTMMFWYRQQPGQSLTLIATANQGSEATYESGFVIDKFPISRPNLTFSTLTVSNMSPEDSSIYLCSVEGGGSGESGANVLTFGAGSRLTVL.

This clone was picked up a small number of times. The chain recombines TRBV1 with TRBJ1-1. TRBV1 is assigned pseudogene status. The CDR3 length is 16 residues. CDR3 sequence reads: CASSQISGSMNTEAFF. In DNA form, the CDR3 reads TGCGCCAGCAGCCAAATTAGCGGGAGTATGAACACTGAAGCTTTCTTT.

This clone showed up just a few times. The genes are TRBV9 and TRBJ2-2; possibly TRBD2 for D (6 bases). Germline values: CDR1 SGDLS, CDR2 YYNGEE. V was cut by 1 base and J by 4 bases, with 14 bases left in between. The CDR3 has 16 residues. CDR3 loop: CASSVTSGSRTGELFF. CDR3 DNA: TGTGCCAGCAGCGTAACCAGCGGGTCGCGCACCGGGGAGCTGTTTTTT.

V and J are TRBV18 and TRBJ2-3, with D tentatively TRBD1 (8 bases). Germline CDR1 is KGHSH and CDR2 is LQKENI. The length of the CDR3 is 15 residues. Deletions cut 3 bases from V and 4 bases from J, with 14 bases between. The CDR3 nucleotides are TGTGCCAGCTCACCGACAGGGGCGGGGGCAGATACGCAGTATTTT. Translating gives CASSPTGAGADTQYF.

V and J are TRBV14 and TRBJ2-2, with 7 bases matching TRBD2. Unmatched junction bases numbered 2, after V lost 1 base and J lost 0 bases. Germline V lookup: CDR1 SGHDN, CDR2 FVKESK. The CDR3 is made up of 16 amino acids. Written as DNA, the CDR3 is TGTGCCAGCAGCCAAGGGAGCGGGGCGAACACCGGGGAGCTGTTTTTT. This gives the protein CASSQGSGANTGELFF.

DNA of the CDR3: TGTGCCAGCAGTCCTCCCGGGCTCCAGGTGGATGGCTACACCTTC. Translated, it gives CASSPPGLQVDGYTF. The chain couples TRBV28 to TRBJ1-2; D ambiguous. Trimming cost V 5 bases and J 6 bases, with 19 bases left between them. Germline V CDR1 and CDR2: MDHEN, SYDVKM. The CDR3 is 15 residues long.

V usage is TRBV9 and J usage is TRBJ2-2; 7 bases map to TRBD2. The CDR3 sequence is 14 residues long. The J segment lost 8 bases and the V segment lost 0 bases, leaving 4 bases of the junction unmatched. Germline CDR1 reads SGDLS; CDR2 reads YYNGEE. The CDR3 loop reads CASSVVGEGGELFF. Here the CDR3 DNA reads TGTGCCAGCAGCGTAGTTGGGGAGGGTGGGGAGCTGTTTTTT. Together with reference TRBV9 and TRBJ2-2, the CDR3 gives the full variable domain: DSGVTQTPKHLITATGQRVTLRCSPRSGDLSVYWYQQSLDQGLQFLIQYYNGEERAKGNILERFSAQQFPDLHSELNLSSLELGDSALYFCASSVVGEGGELFFGEGSRLTVL.

This clone has a handful of counts. The chain links TRBV28 to TRBJ1-5; 7 positions match TRBD1. Germline V gene lookup returns CDR1 MDHEN and CDR2 SYDVKM. V was clipped by 8 bases and J by 7 bases; unmatched bases: 17. This CDR3 is 16 amino acids long. The CDR3 DNA is TGTGCCAGCCGTCGAGGGGGCGCGGGCTTCGGGCAGCCCCAGCATTTT. This codes for CASRRGGAGFGQPQHF.

V usage is TRBV28 and J usage is TRBJ1-2; D is possibly TRBD1 (5 bases). V lost 6 bases and J 8 bases, leaving 16 bases between the germline ends. Germline V lookup: CDR1 MDHEN, CDR2 SYDVKM. The CDR3 sequence is 13 residues long. This chain's CDR3 is CASSRGTAKGYTF. The CDR3 bases are TGTGCCAGCAGCCGGGGGACGGCAAAAGGCTACACCTTC.

The chain uses TRBV14 and TRBJ1-6; 9 bases are shared with TRBD1. From germline, CDR1 is SGHDN and CDR2 FVKESK. V was clipped by 7 bases and J by 9 bases; unmatched bases: 4. CDR3 length equals 13 residues. CDR3 protein: CASKGQGTSPLHF. CDR3 in DNA: TGTGCCAGCAAGGGACAGGGTACTTCACCCCTCCACTTT. The full variable domain, with the rest looked up from reference TRBV14 and TRBJ1-6, is EAGVTQFPSHSVIEKGQTVTLRCDPISGHDNLYWYRRVMGKEIKFLLHFVKESKQDESGMPNNRFLAERTGGTYSTLKVQPAELEDSGVYFCASKGQGTSPLHFGNGTRLTVT.

This clone turned up a few times. The chain is built from TRBV15 and TRBJ1-4, with TRBD1 matching 7 bases. Germline V gene lookup returns CDR1 LNHNV and CDR2 YYDKDF (reference sequence). Unmatched junction bases numbered 9, after V lost 3 bases and J lost 8 bases. The CDR3 runs to 15 residues. Here the CDR3 DNA reads TGTGCCACCAGCAGTCTCAAGACAGGGCCCGAAAAACTGTTTTTT. Translation: CATSSLKTGPEKLFF.

This clone was counted only a few times. The chain has TRBV6-8 and TRBJ1-6, with 8 bases matching TRBD1. The length of the CDR3 is 14 residues. V shed 6 bases and J 10 bases; nucleotides not matched to a gene: 8. Germline V gene data show CDR1 as MNHGY and CDR2 as SAAAGT. Here the CDR3 DNA reads TGTGCCAGCAGCTCCAGGGGGCTGGACTCACCCCTCCACTTT. It codes for CASSSRGLDSPLHF.

This sequence joins TRBV11-3 and TRBJ2-2, with D possibly being TRBD2 (7 bases). V was shortened by 3 bases and J by 1 base, with 12 bases between the two germline ends. Germline V CDR1 and CDR2: SGHNT, YENEEA. The CDR3 consists of 16 residues. CDR3 sequence reads: CASSFWGGLNTGELFF. DNA of the CDR3: TGTGCCAGCAGCTTTTGGGGGGGCCTGAACACCGGGGAGCTGTTTTTT.

This clone is large (0.1 to 1%). The CDR3 coding sequence is TGTGCCAGTAGTCTCGGACAGGGGAGCTCCTATAATTCACCCCTCCACTTT. Its translation: CASSLGQGSSYNSPLHF. The chain combines TRBV19 with TRBJ1-6; 9 positions match TRBD1. V lost 5 bases, J lost 0 bases, and 5 bases stayed unmatched. CDR3 length: 17 amino acids. Germline V CDR1 and CDR2: LNHDA, SQIVND (reference sequence).

V gene TRBV9 combines with J gene TRBJ2-6; D is ambiguous. Trimming removed 2 bases at V and 0 bases at J, with 12 bases between. This CDR3 has 17 amino acids. Germline assignment: CDR1 SGDLS and CDR2 YYNGEE. The CDR3 loop is CASSVYTGSSGANVLTF. The CDR3 region has the DNA TGTGCCAGCAGCGTTTACACCGGCAGCTCTGGGGCCAACGTCCTGACTTTC.

This clone was detected only a few times. A read error may produce the germline difference seen at one junction end. The rearrangement links TRBV30 to TRBJ1-2; perhaps TRBD1 as D (6 bases). The CDR3 runs 14 residues. CDR1 and CDR2 (germline): GTSNPN, SVGIG (reference sequence). The CDR3 DNA follows: TGTGCCTGGAGCGCCCGGGACACCTTGGGCATTGTATCCTTC. Its protein product is CAWSARDTLGIVSF.

This clone was seen a single time. The rearrangement links TRBV28 to TRBJ1-3, with a possible D match to TRBD1 (6 bases). The germline V gene has CDR1 MDHEN and CDR2 SYDVKM. This CDR3 is built from 16 residues. Trimming removed 0 bases at V and 4 bases at J, with 13 bases between. The CDR3 sequence is CASSLWGAGVGNTIYF. In nucleotides, the CDR3 is TGTGCCAGCAGTTTATGGGGGGCAGGGGTCGGAAACACCATATATTTT. Supplemented by reference TRBV28 and TRBJ1-3, the full variable domain reads DVKVTQSSRYLVKRTGEKVFLECVQDMDHENMFWYRQDPGLGLRLIYFSYDVKMKEKGDIPEGYSVSREKKERFSLILESASTNQTSMYLCASSLWGAGVGNTIYFGEGSWLTVV.

This clone was picked up a small number of times. In DNA form, the CDR3 reads TGTGCCAGTAGTATCGACAGAAACACTGAAGCTTTCTTT. Protein: CASSIDRNTEAFF. The genes are TRBV19 and TRBJ1-1; weak D call: TRBD1 (5 bases). Trimming took off 3 bases at V and 2 bases at J, with 7 bases between the two ends. Germline-derived CDR1 and CDR2 are LNHDA and SQIVND (reference sequence). The CDR3 sequence is 13 residues long. Variable domain in full (rest from reference TRBV19 and TRBJ1-1): DGGITQSPKYLFRKEGQNVTLSCEQNLNHDAMYWYRQDPGQGLRLIYYSQIVNDFQKGDIAEGYSVSREKKESFPLTVTSAQKNPTAFYLCASSIDRNTEAFFGQGTRLTVV.

The chain couples TRBV10-1 to TRBJ2-2; D may be TRBD1 or TRBD2 (5 bases each). CDR3 length: 16 amino acids. The V and J ends lost 3 bases and 2 bases respectively, with 13 bases between them. CDR1 is WNHNN and CDR2 is SYGVQD in the germline V gene (reference sequence). The CDR3 is CASSEGRRGNTGELFF. CDR3 nucleotides: TGCGCCAGCAGTGAAGGGAGAAGGGGTAACACCGGGGAGCTGTTTTTT.

The chain joins TRBV18 to TRBJ1-1; D remains ambiguous. This CDR3 spans 15 amino acids. Germline V gene data show CDR1 as KGHSH and CDR2 as LQKENI. Trimming stripped 4 bases from V and 3 bases from J, with 15 bases between. Written as DNA, the CDR3 is TGTGCCAGCTCACAGACCCTCGGGAGGGACACTGAAGCTTTCTTT. Translation gives CASSQTLGRDTEAFF.

This clone was observed a handful of times. This sequence joins TRBV19 and TRBJ2-7; 8 bases fit TRBD1. This CDR3 comprises 15 residues. J was trimmed by 7 bases and V by 5 bases; bases with no gene match: 13. Germline CDR1 is LNHDA and CDR2 is SQIVND (reference sequence). CDR3 region: CASSVQGAQRGEQYF. The CDR3, as DNA: TGTGCCAGTAGTGTTCAGGGGGCCCAGAGAGGAGAGCAGTACTTC.

This clone was picked up a small number of times. This chain uses TRBV15 with TRBJ2-1; TRBD2 might be the D (5 bases). V lost 4 bases and J 7 bases, leaving 17 bases between the germline ends. The CDR3 is made up of 15 amino acids. Germline values: CDR1 LNHNV, CDR2 YYDKDF (reference sequence). As DNA, the CDR3 is TGTGCCACCAGCACCCCGTCGGGGTGGAGAAATGAGCAGTTCTTC. This translates into CATSTPSGWRNEQFF.

The sample holds a few counts of this clone. The gene calls are TRBV30 and TRBJ2-5, with D unresolved. Trimming stripped 5 bases from V and 2 bases from J, with 12 bases between. Germline V gene lookup returns CDR1 GTSNPN and CDR2 SVGIG (reference sequence). The CDR3 has 13 amino acids. CDR3 sequence reads: CAWVPGQQETQYF. In DNA, the CDR3 is TGTGCCTGGGTTCCCGGGCAGCAAGAGACCCAGTACTTC. Complete variable domain (other parts from reference TRBV30 and TRBJ2-5): SQTIHQWPATLVQPVGSPLSLECTVEGTSNPNLYWYRQAAGRGLQLLFYSVGIGQISSEVPQNLSASRPQDRQFILSSKKLLLSDSGFYLCAWVPGQQETQYFGPGTRLLVL.

This clone is termed medium-sized. This sequence joins TRBV11-3 and TRBJ2-7, with D possibly TRBD2 on 6 matching bases. There are 15 residues in the CDR3. Germline CDR1 SGHNT, CDR2 YENEEA. V shed 5 bases and J shed 4 bases, with 18 bases lying between them. The CDR3 nucleotides read TGTGCCAGCAGCCAGGTCTGGGACTCTTCTTACGAGCAGTACTTC. It translates to CASSQVWDSSYEQYF.

The V call is TRBV9, the J call TRBJ2-5; TRBD2 might be the D (7 bases). The ends were cut back, 3 bases at V and 5 bases at J, with 17 bases in the middle. The CDR3 covers 15 residues. CDR1 and CDR2 (germline): SGDLS, YYNGEE. The CDR3 protein is CASSAGDYAVETQYF. The CDR3 bases are TGTGCCAGCAGCGCAGGGGACTACGCCGTTGAGACCCAGTACTTC.